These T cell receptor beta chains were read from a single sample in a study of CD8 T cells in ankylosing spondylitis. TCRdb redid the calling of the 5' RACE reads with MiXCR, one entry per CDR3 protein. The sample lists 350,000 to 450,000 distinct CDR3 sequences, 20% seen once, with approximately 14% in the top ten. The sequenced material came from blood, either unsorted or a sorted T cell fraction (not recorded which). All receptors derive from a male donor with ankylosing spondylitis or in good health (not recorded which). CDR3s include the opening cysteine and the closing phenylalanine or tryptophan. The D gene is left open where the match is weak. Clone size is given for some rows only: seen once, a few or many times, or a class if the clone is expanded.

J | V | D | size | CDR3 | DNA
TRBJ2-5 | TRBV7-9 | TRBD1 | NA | CASSPRDRVQETQYF | TGTGCCAGCAGCCCCCGGGACAGGGTACAAGAGACCCAGTACTTC
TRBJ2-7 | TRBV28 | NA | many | CASGLANSYEQYF | TGTGCCAGCGGCCTAGCGAACTCCTACGAGCAGTACTTC
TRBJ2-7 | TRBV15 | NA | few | CATSRDITGQYF | TGTGCCACCAGCAGAGATATAACGGGGCAGTACTTC
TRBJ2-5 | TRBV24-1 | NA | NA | CATSLGFQETQYF | TGTGCCACCAGTCTTGGTTTCCAAGAGACCCAGTACTTC
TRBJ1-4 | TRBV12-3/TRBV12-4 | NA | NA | CASRADSTNEKLFF | TGTGCCAGCAGGGCGGACAGTACTAATGAAAAACTGTTTTTT
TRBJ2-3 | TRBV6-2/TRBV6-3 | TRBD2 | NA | CASSYDKAGTNTDTQYF | TGTGCCAGCAGTTACGATAAAGCGGGAACGAACACAGATACGCAGTATTTT
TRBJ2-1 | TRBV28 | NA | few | CASGPHFYNEQFF | TGTGCCAGCGGACCACACTTCTACAATGAGCAGTTCTTC
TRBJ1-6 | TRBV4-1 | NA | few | CASSQEPDSPLHF | TGCGCCAGCAGCCAAGAACCGGACTCACCCCTCCACTTT
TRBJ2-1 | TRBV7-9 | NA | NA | CASSFIYEQFF | TGTGCCAGCAGCTTTATTTACGAGCAGTTCTTC
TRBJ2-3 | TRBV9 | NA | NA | CASSESDRFSVDTQYF | TGTGCCAGCAGCGAGAGCGACAGGTTTTCCGTAGATACGCAGTATTTT
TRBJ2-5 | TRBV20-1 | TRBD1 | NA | CSASGGQPEEETQYF | TGCAGTGCTAGTGGGGGACAGCCCGAGGAGGAGACCCAGTACTTC
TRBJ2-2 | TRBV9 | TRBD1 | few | CASSVNRGANTGELFF | TGTGCCAGCAGCGTAAACAGGGGGGCAAACACCGGGGAGCTGTTTTTT
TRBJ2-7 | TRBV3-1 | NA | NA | CASSQVETGYEQYF | TGTGCCAGCAGCCAAGTGGAAACTGGCTACGAGCAGTACTTC
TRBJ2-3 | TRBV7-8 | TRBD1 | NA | CASSLTGMDTQYF | TGTGCCAGCAGCTTGACAGGGATGGATACGCAGTATTTT
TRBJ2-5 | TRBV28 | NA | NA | CASRGLPQETQYF | TGTGCCAGCAGGGGACTTCCCCAAGAGACCCAGTACTTC
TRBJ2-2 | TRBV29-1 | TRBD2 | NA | CSARLAGGRIGELFF | TGCAGCGCCCGACTAGCGGGGGGGCGGATCGGGGAGCTGTTTTTT
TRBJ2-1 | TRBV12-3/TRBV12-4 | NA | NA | CASSTRQSPYNEQFF | TGTGCCAGCAGTACCCGACAGTCCCCCTACAATGAGCAGTTCTTC
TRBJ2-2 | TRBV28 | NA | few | CASSFNWLDMTGELFF | TGTGCCAGCAGTTTTAACTGGCTGGATATGACCGGGGAGCTGTTTTTT
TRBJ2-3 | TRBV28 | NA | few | CASGHRDGAPDTQYF | TGTGCCAGCGGGCACAGGGACGGGGCACCAGATACGCAGTATTTT
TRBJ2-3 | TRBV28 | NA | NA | CASSDRDMGTDTQYF | TGTGCCAGCAGCGACCGGGACATGGGCACAGATACGCAGTATTTT
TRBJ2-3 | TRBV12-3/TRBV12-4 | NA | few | CASSPPMADTQYF | TGTGCCAGCAGTCCCCCCATGGCAGATACGCAGTATTTT
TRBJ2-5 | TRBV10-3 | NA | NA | CAISESVGVETQYF | TGTGCCATCAGTGAGTCGGTCGGGGTCGAGACCCAGTACTTC
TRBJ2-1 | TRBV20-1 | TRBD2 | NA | CSAYRTSGGAGEQFF | TGCAGTGCATATAGGACTAGCGGGGGGGCAGGTGAGCAGTTCTTC
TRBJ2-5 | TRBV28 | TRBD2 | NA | CASSPQSGGARETQYF | TGTGCCAGCAGTCCTCAAAGCGGGGGGGCCAGAGAGACCCAGTACTTC
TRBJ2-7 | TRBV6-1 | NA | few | CASSVEEGAGDEQYF | TGTGCCAGCAGTGTAGAAGAGGGAGCCGGCGACGAGCAGTACTTC
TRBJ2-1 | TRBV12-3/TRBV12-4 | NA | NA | CASTGTTRTNNEQFF | TGTGCCAGCACCGGGACGACAAGAACCAACAATGAGCAGTTCTTC
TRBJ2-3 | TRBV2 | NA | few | CASISGLRDTQYF | TGTGCCAGCATTTCGGGGCTCAGGGATACGCAGTATTTT
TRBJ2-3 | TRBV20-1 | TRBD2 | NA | CSASPLAEGPDTQYF | TGCAGTGCTAGCCCTCTAGCGGAGGGGCCAGATACGCAGTATTTT
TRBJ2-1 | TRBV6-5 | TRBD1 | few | CASSYRDRFHEQFF | TGTGCCAGCAGTTACCGGGACAGGTTCCATGAGCAGTTCTTC
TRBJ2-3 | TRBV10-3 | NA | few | CAISEWTRMDTQYF | TGTGCCATCAGTGAGTGGACCAGAATGGATACGCAGTATTTT
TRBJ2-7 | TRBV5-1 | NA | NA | CASSLANVDSYEQYF | TGCGCCAGCAGCTTGGCCAATGTAGATTCCTACGAGCAGTACTTC
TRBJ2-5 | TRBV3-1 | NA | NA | CASSQFGSAIGETQYF | TGTGCCAGCAGCCAATTCGGTAGCGCCATAGGGGAGACCCAGTACTTC
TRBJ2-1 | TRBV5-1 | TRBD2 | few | CASSLYGGAYNEQFF | TGCGCCAGCAGCTTGTACGGGGGGGCTTACAATGAGCAGTTCTTC
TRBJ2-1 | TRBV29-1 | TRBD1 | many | CSVTTGASYNEQFF | TGCAGCGTTACGACAGGGGCCTCCTACAATGAGCAGTTCTTC
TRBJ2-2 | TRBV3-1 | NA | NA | CASSQDKPGTGELFF | TGTGCCAGCAGCCAAGATAAACCGGGTACCGGGGAGCTGTTTTTT
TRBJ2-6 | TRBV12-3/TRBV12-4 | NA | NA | CASSPFRANVLTF | TGTGCCAGCAGTCCTTTTAGGGCCAACGTCCTGACTTTC
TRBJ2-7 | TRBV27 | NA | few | CASSLGIDYEQYF | TGTGCCAGCAGTTTAGGGATAGACTACGAGCAGTACTTC
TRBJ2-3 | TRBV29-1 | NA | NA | CSAIWSAWDTQYF | TGCAGCGCGATCTGGAGTGCCTGGGATACGCAGTATTTT
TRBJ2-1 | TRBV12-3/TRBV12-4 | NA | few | CASSLLLHEQFF | TGTGCCAGCAGTTTATTGCTCCATGAGCAGTTCTTC
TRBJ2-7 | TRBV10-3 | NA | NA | CAISAERAGASYEQYF | TGTGCCATCAGTGCAGAAAGGGCAGGGGCCTCCTACGAGCAGTACTTC
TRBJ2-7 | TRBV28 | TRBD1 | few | CASSLVGTGIAYEQYF | TGTGCCAGCAGTTTAGTGGGGACAGGGATCGCCTACGAGCAGTACTTC
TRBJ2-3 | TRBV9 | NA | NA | CASSVGTATDTQYF | TGTGCCAGCAGCGTAGGGACAGCCACAGATACGCAGTATTTT
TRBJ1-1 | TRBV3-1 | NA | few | CASSQDRYGANTEAFF | TGTGCCAGCAGCCAAGATCGATACGGGGCGAACACTGAAGCTTTCTTT
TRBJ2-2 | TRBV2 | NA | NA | CASSGSPNTGELFF | TGTGCCAGCAGTGGGTCCCCCAACACCGGGGAGCTGTTTTTT
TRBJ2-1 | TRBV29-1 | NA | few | CSAEQADAENEQFF | TGCAGCGCAGAACAGGCGGACGCTGAGAATGAGCAGTTCTTC
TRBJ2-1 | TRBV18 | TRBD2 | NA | CASSPGTSGGLGVYEQFF | TGTGCCAGCTCACCCGGGACTAGCGGGGGCCTGGGGGTGTATGAGCAGTTCTTC
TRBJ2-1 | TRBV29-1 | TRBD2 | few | CSVERPSGVNYNEQFF | TGCAGCGTTGAAAGGCCTAGCGGGGTGAACTACAATGAGCAGTTCTTC
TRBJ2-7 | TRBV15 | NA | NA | CATSRVLNHEQYF | TGTGCCACCAGCAGAGTGCTGAACCACGAGCAGTACTTC
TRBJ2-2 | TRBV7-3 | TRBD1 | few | CASSHLGTGGNTGELFF | TGTGCCAGCAGCCACCTAGGGACAGGGGGCAATACCGGGGAGCTGTTTTTT
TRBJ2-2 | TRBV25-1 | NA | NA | CAAIGLTGELFF | TGTGCCGCGATAGGCCTCACCGGGGAGCTGTTTTTT
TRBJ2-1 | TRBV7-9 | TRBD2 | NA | CASSRRLAGTYNEQFF | TGTGCCAGCAGCCGTCGACTAGCGGGGACCTACAATGAGCAGTTCTTC
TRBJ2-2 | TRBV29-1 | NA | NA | CSVTSRTPNTGELFF | TGCAGCGTTACCTCTAGGACTCCGAACACCGGGGAGCTGTTTTTT
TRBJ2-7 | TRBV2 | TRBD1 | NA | CASRLPGTENSYEQYF | TGTGCCAGCAGGTTACCCGGGACAGAGAATTCCTACGAGCAGTACTTC